This TCR beta chain was identified during a study of T cells expressing NK-cell markers. Study-wide results and caveats: Where several donors were concerned, these clonotypes also led the CD3+CD56-NKG2C+ fraction.

Regarding this clonotype: Its antigen is unidentified.

The length of the CDR3 is 16 residues. TCRdb reanalyzed the 5' RACE reads and collapses them to one entry per CDR3 protein, without DNA. This sample contains 500,000 to 700,000 distinct CDR3 sequences. The J gene is TRBJ1-6, the V gene TRBV12-3 or TRBV12-4. The TCR comes from a man younger than 35 in good health. Input material: blood T cells: a sorted CD56 or NKG2C T cell subset, CD4+ or CD8+ T cells, or bulk PBMC T cells (not recorded which). CDR3 loop: CASTPVGDSPNSPLHF.